These 12 T cell receptor beta chains originate from one sample sequenced in a study of blood T cell repertoires in COVID-19. Clones were read by immunoSEQ multiplex PCR, and TCRdb kept only the in-frame ones, dropping some. The sample shows 130,000 to 150,000 clones, 81% of them seen only once. The sample comprised peripheral blood. All receptors derive from a human donor in a cohort sampled during active COVID-19.

V usage is TRBV4-3 and J usage is TRBJ2-6; 14 positions agree with TRBD2. This CDR3 spans 20 amino acids. Trimming at V came to 0 bases and at J to 1 base, leaving 5 bases not matched to a gene. Germline CDR1 LGHNA, CDR2 YSLEER. CDR3 sequence: CASSQETSGRAESGANVLTF. The DNA of the CDR3 is TGCGCCAGCAGCCAAGAGACTAGCGGGAGGGCCGAATCTGGGGCCAACGTCCTGACTTTC.

The chain joins TRBV13 to TRBJ2-1, with TRBD1 matching over 9 bases. The CDR3 covers 16 residues. The germline gives CDR1 PRHDT, CDR2 FYEKMQ (reference sequence). V lost 1 base, J lost 3 bases, and 4 bases stayed unmatched. CDR3 residues: CASSLALGQGYNEQFF. As DNA, the CDR3 is TGTGCCAGCAGCTTAGCCCTGGGACAGGGCTACAATGAGCAGTTCTTC.

The chain recombines TRBV5-1 with TRBJ2-7; 13 bases fit TRBD2. V dropped 2 bases and J dropped 6; count of bases not matched to a gene: 2. CDR1 is SGHRS and CDR2 is YFSETQ in the germline V gene. The CDR3 runs to 14 residues. In DNA form, the CDR3 reads TGCGCCAGCAGCTTACTAGCGGGAGGGAGCGAGCAGTACTTC. Residues: CASSLLAGGSEQYF.

V and J are TRBV2 and TRBJ1-1, with D uncertain. The germline V gene has CDR1 SNHLY and CDR2 FYNNEI. The length of the CDR3 is 10 residues. V lost 8 bases and J 5 bases, leaving 6 bases between the germline ends. The CDR3 sequence is CASFGTEAFF. CDR3 DNA: TGTGCCAGCTTCGGGACTGAAGCTTTCTTT. Looking up the rest from reference TRBV2 and TRBJ1-1 gives the full variable domain: EPEVTQTPSHQVTQMGQEVILRCVPISNHLYFYWYRQILGQKVEFLVSFYNNEISEKSEIFDDQFSVERPDGSNFTLKIRSTKLEDSAMYFCASFGTEAFFGQGTRLTVV.

The chain uses TRBV11-1 and TRBJ2-7, with D perhaps TRBD1 (6 bases). V lost 1 base to trimming and J lost 6 bases, with 13 bases between them. Looked up from germline, CDR1 is SGHAT and CDR2 is FQDESV (reference sequence). The CDR3 totals 14 residues. The CDR3 bases are TGTGCCAGCAGCTTAGACAGGGTGACTTCCGAGCAGTACTTC. Its protein product is CASSLDRVTSEQYF.

As DNA, the CDR3 is TGTGCCAGCAGCTTAGGTCCGGGGGAGATGCAGTACTTC. Translating it yields CASSLGPGEMQYF. V is TRBV7-2 and J is TRBJ2-7, with D perhaps TRBD2 (6 bases). This CDR3 spans 13 amino acids. Trimming removed 1 base from V and 9 bases from J, with 13 bases in between. From germline, CDR1 is SGHTA and CDR2 FQGNSA.

The chain recombines TRBV18 with TRBJ2-2; 12 positions agree with TRBD2. This CDR3 has 17 amino acids. V was pared by 3 bases and J by 6 bases, with 8 bases of the junction left unmatched. Germline loops: CDR1 KGHSH, CDR2 LQKENI. The DNA for the CDR3 is TGTGCCAGCTCACCCCAGACTAGCGGGAGATCAGCCGGGGAGCTGTTTTTT. Its translation is CASSPQTSGRSAGELFF. Full variable domain (outside the CDR3, taken from reference TRBV18 and TRBJ2-2): NAGVMQNPRHLVRRRGQEARLRCSPMKGHSHVYWYRQLPEEGLKFMVYLQKENIIDESGMPKERFSAEFPKEGPSILRIQQVVRGDSAAYFCASSPQTSGRSAGELFFGEGSRLTVL.

This clone was observed once. V usage is TRBV11-1 and J usage is TRBJ2-7; TRBD2 might be the D (6 bases). The CDR3 runs 13 residues. The germline V gene encodes CDR1 SGHAT and CDR2 FQDESV (reference sequence). V dropped 3 bases and J dropped 7 bases, with 13 bases sitting between them. The CDR3 sequence is CASSLGEVGEQYF. CDR3 DNA: TGTGCCAGCAGCTTGGGGGAGGTCGGAGAGCAGTACTTC.

The V call is TRBV18, the J call TRBJ2-3; the match to TRBD2 covers 8 bases. Germline V gives CDR1 KGHSH, CDR2 LQKENI. V shed 3 bases, J shed 3 bases, and the junction held 2 bases outside the gene matches. This CDR3 spans 14 amino acids. The CDR3 DNA reads as TGTGCCAGCTCACCGAGCGGGAGTACAGATACGCAGTATTTT. Its translation: CASSPSGSTDTQYF.

V and J are TRBV18 and TRBJ2-7, with 12 bases matching TRBD1. The ends lost 3 bases at V and 6 bases at J; junction bases unmatched: 3. Germline-derived CDR1 and CDR2 are KGHSH and LQKENI. The CDR3 totals 14 residues. CDR3 protein: CASSPGQGAIEQYF. CDR3 DNA: TGTGCCAGCTCACCGGGACAGGGGGCCATCGAGCAGTACTTC. The full variable domain, with the rest looked up from reference TRBV18 and TRBJ2-7, is NAGVMQNPRHLVRRRGQEARLRCSPMKGHSHVYWYRQLPEEGLKFMVYLQKENIIDESGMPKERFSAEFPKEGPSILRIQQVVRGDSAAYFCASSPGQGAIEQYFGPGTRLTVT.

This chain's CDR3 is CSASGGDREYYEQYF. The CDR3 bases are TGCAGTGCTAGTGGGGGGGACAGGGAATACTACGAGCAGTACTTC. The chain carries TRBV20-1 and TRBJ2-7; the match to TRBD1 covers 9 bases. Germline V gene lookup returns CDR1 DFQATT and CDR2 SNEGSKA (reference sequence). The length of the CDR3 is 15 residues. The ends lost 3 bases at V and 3 bases at J; junction bases unmatched: 9.

This clone came up once. The chain is built from TRBV5-4 and TRBJ2-7, with TRBD2 identical over 9 bases. The junction had 5 bases not matched to a gene; V was cut back by 4 bases and J by 3 bases. Germline assignment: CDR1 SGHNT and CDR2 YYREEE (reference sequence). This CDR3 contains 14 residues. CDR3 residues: CASSPNSGSYEQYF. The CDR3 DNA reads as TGTGCCAGCAGCCCAAATAGCGGGAGCTACGAGCAGTACTTC.